A selection of T cell receptor beta chains follows, all from one sample in a study of blood T cell repertoires in COVID-19. Repertoires were generated with immunoSEQ multiplex PCR, while TCRdb's copy carries only in-frame clones and drops some. In the table there are approximately 180,000 clones, nearly 90% of which are singletons. The sample comprised PBMCs or T cells enriched from blood (not recorded which). The receptor source for this set is a woman in her forties with acute COVID-19. CDR3s include the opening cysteine and the closing phenylalanine or tryptophan. The order of the fields is D gene, V gene, clone size, J gene, CDR3 DNA, CDR3 protein. The D gene is left open where the match is weak. Part of the rows lack a size; the others show once, few, many or a class for expanded clones.

-	TRBV15	once	TRBJ2-7	TGTGCCACCAGCAGAGATTTTAGCAGAATACGAGAGCAGTACTTC	CATSRDFSRIREQYF
-	TRBV20-1	once	TRBJ2-5	TGCAGTGCTAGTGCAGCAGGGATGTGGTACCAAGAGACCCAGTACTTC	CSASAAGMWYQETQYF
-	TRBV5-6	-	TRBJ2-3	TGTGCCAGCAGCTTCGGACTTAATACGCAGTATTTT	CASSFGLNTQYF
-	TRBV7-2	-	TRBJ2-1	TGTGCCAGCACCCTCCGGGCGCAGGGCAGGGGTGAGCAGTTCTTC	CASTLRAQGRGEQFF
-	TRBV5-5	-	TRBJ1-5	TGTGCCAGCAGCTTAAGGCAGGGAAATCAGCCCCAGCATTTT	CASSLRQGNQPQHF
TRBD2	TRBV18	once	TRBJ2-4	TGTGCCAGCTCACCATATCAAGGACTGACTAGCGGGAGTAAATTCATTCAGTACTTC	CASSPYQGLTSGSKFIQYF
TRBD1	TRBV2	-	TRBJ1-1	TGTGCCAGCACATCGACAGGGACGAGCACTGAAGCTTTCTTT	CASTSTGTSTEAFF
TRBD1	TRBV28	-	TRBJ2-5	TGTGCCAGCAGTTCTTACGCCAGGGGGTTGGAGACCCAGTACTTC	CASSSYARGLETQYF
TRBD2	TRBV29-1	once	TRBJ2-7	TGCAGCGTTGAAAGTAAGGAGCGGGGGGCATACGAGCAGTACTTC	CSVESKERGAYEQYF
TRBD1	TRBV28	-	TRBJ2-7	TGTGCCAGCAGTACCATTAGAACAGGGGCAGTGCGGGAGCAGTACTTC	CASSTIRTGAVREQYF
TRBD1	TRBV29-1	-	TRBJ2-1	TGCAGCGGCGGGACAGGGGTCCAAAATGAGCAGTTCTTC	CSGGTGVQNEQFF
-	TRBV5-1	-	TRBJ2-1	TGCGCCAGCAGCCGCTCCACCCTCCGCGATGAGCAGTTCTTC	CASSRSTLRDEQFF
TRBD1	TRBV28	-	TRBJ1-2	TGTGCCAGCAGTTCTCTCCCATCGGGACAGGGGATCAATGGCTACACCTTC	CASSSLPSGQGINGYTF
TRBD2	TRBV2	-	TRBJ2-3	TGTGCCACCTCCCAGACTAGCGCCACAGATACGCAGTATTTT	CATSQTSATDTQYF
-	TRBV2	-	TRBJ1-5	TGTGCCAGCAGTGACAGGGATGGCCAGCCCCAGCATTTT	CASSDRDGQPQHF
-	TRBV24-1	-	TRBJ2-3	TGTGCCACCAGTGAGGGGGCTAGCGGCAGCACAGATACGCAGTATTTT	CATSEGASGSTDTQYF
-	TRBV7-9	-	TRBJ1-5	TGTGCCAGCAGCTTAGAGGGGCCGCACAATCAGCCCCAGCATTTT	CASSLEGPHNQPQHF
TRBD1	TRBV5-1	-	TRBJ2-2	TGCGCCAGCAGCCCTGTGACAGGGGGCTCCGGGGAGCTGTTTTTT	CASSPVTGGSGELFF
TRBD2	TRBV5-6	-	TRBJ2-1	TGTGCCAGCAGCTTATCGTCTAGCGGGGGGGTTAAAGCCTACAATGAGCAGTTCTTC	CASSLSSSGGVKAYNEQFF
-	TRBV5-1	-	TRBJ1-1	TGCGCCAGCAGCTTGGACACAAACACTGAAGCTTTCTTT	CASSLDTNTEAFF
TRBD1	TRBV12-3/TRBV12-4	-	TRBJ1-3	TGTGCCAGCAGCCAATCCGGGACAGCGTATTTT	CASSQSGTAYF
TRBD2	TRBV19	-	TRBJ2-7	TGTGCCAGTAGTCCCGGACTAGGCCCCTACGAGCAGTACTTC	CASSPGLGPYEQYF
-	TRBV3-1/TRBV3-2	-	TRBJ2-6	TGTGCCAGCAGCCCACAGGGCACTGGGGCCAACGTCCTGACTTTC	CASSPQGTGANVLTF
TRBD2	TRBV3-1/TRBV3-2	-	TRBJ2-7	TGTGCCAGCAGCCAAGTGACGGGGAGGGCATACGAGCAGTACTTC	CASSQVTGRAYEQYF
TRBD2	TRBV5-1	-	TRBJ2-2	TGCGCCAGCAGCTCCGGACTAGCGGTGAACACCGGGGAGCTGTTTTTT	CASSSGLAVNTGELFF
-	TRBV5-4	-	TRBJ1-4	TGTGCCACCGCGGCCGCGGCACCTAATGAAAAACTGTTTTTT	CATAAAAPNEKLFF
TRBD1	TRBV5-8	-	TRBJ1-1	TGTGCCAGCAGCTACGGGACAGGGGGTGGATACACTGAAGCTTTCTTT	CASSYGTGGGYTEAFF
TRBD1	TRBV6-5	-	TRBJ1-4	TGTGCCAGCAGAACAGGGGGCCAGACTAATGAAAAACTGTTTTTT	CASRTGGQTNEKLFF
TRBD2	TRBV6-2/TRBV6-3	once	TRBJ2-5	TGTGCCAGCAGCCCGGGAACTAGCGGGAGTATAGGCCAAGAGACCCAGTACTTC	CASSPGTSGSIGQETQYF
TRBD2	TRBV7-3	-	TRBJ2-3	TGTGCCAGCAGCTTAGGGACTAGCGGGAGGTGGGCAGATACGCAGTATTTT	CASSLGTSGRWADTQYF
TRBD2	TRBV4-2	-	TRBJ2-5	TGTGCCAGCAGCCAAGGGCGGGAGAGTGTTGAGACCCAGTACTTC	CASSQGRESVETQYF
-	TRBV29-1	-	TRBJ2-2	TGCAGCGTTCTTCCCCCTTCAGGGACCGGGGAGCTGTTTTTT	CSVLPPSGTGELFF
-	TRBV30	-	TRBJ2-7	TGTGCCTGGTCCTCAGGGGGAGGCTCCTACGAGCAGTACTTC	CAWSSGGGSYEQYF
TRBD2	TRBV11-2	-	TRBJ2-2	TGTGCCAGCAGCTTAAGCCTAGCGGCGAACACCGGGGAGCTGTTTTTT	CASSLSLAANTGELFF
TRBD2	TRBV7-6	once	TRBJ2-7	TGTGCCAGCAGCCTGAGACTAGCAGCGGAGCAGTACTTC	CASSLRLAAEQYF
TRBD1	TRBV19	-	TRBJ2-1	TGTGCCAGTAGAGACAGGGGGGCCGGCAATGAGCAGTTCTTC	CASRDRGAGNEQFF
-	TRBV19	-	TRBJ1-4	TGTGCCAGTAGTCAGGGTGCAACTAATGAAAAACTGTTTTTT	CASSQGATNEKLFF
TRBD1	TRBV7-9	-	TRBJ2-5	TGTGCCAGCAGGAACATGGACAGGGTTGAAGAGACCCAGTACTTC	CASRNMDRVEETQYF
-	TRBV3-1/TRBV3-2	-	TRBJ2-2	TGTGCCAGCAGCTTGGGACACCCATCCACCGGGGAGCTGTTTTTT	CASSLGHPSTGELFF
TRBD1	TRBV19	-	TRBJ2-7	TGTGCCAGTAGTATACAGGGGGCGGGCGAGCAGTACTTC	CASSIQGAGEQYF
-	TRBV28	few	TRBJ1-6	TGTGCCAGCAGTTTCCAGTTGCTGCTGGATTCACCCCTCCACTTT	CASSFQLLLDSPLHF
-	TRBV4-2	-	TRBJ2-2	TGTGCCAGCAGCCAAGAAGGGAGTCAGCATCCTCAAAACACCGGGGAGCTGTTTTTT	CASSQEGSQHPQNTGELFF
TRBD2	TRBV2	-	TRBJ2-1	TGTGCCAGCAGGGCGACTCCCGTTTCAAGCGGGGGGGACAATGAGCAGTTCTTC	CASRATPVSSGGDNEQFF
-	TRBV10-2	-	TRBJ2-3	TGCGCCAGCAGTGAATCGAGCCCCAGGGTCGCAGCTACGCAGTATTTT	CASSESSPRVAATQYF
-	TRBV27	-	TRBJ1-1	TGTGCCAGCAGGAGCCTGGGGGGGGGAACTGAAGCTTTCTTT	CASRSLGGGTEAFF
-	TRBV19	-	TRBJ1-5	TGTGCCAGTAGTTTTCAGGGCGCTCAGCCCCAGCATTTT	CASSFQGAQPQHF
-	TRBV5-4	few	TRBJ2-1	TGTGCCAGCAGCCCCGAAGGAGGACGTAGTCGGGTCAATGAGCAGTTCTTC	CASSPEGGRSRVNEQFF
TRBD2	TRBV29-1	-	TRBJ2-2	TGCAGCGCCCGGACTAGCGGGAGGGCGAACACCGGGGAGCTGTTTTTT	CSARTSGRANTGELFF
TRBD2	TRBV19	-	TRBJ2-3	TGTGCCAGTACCCTGACTAGCGGGAGCGTCAGGCAGTATTTT	CASTLTSGSVRQYF
-	TRBV6-2/TRBV6-3	-	TRBJ2-2	TGTGCCAGCAGTTCCTACACCGGGGAGCTGTTTTTT	CASSSYTGELFF
-	TRBV6-5	-	TRBJ1-6	TGTGCCAGCAGTTACTCCGGAGGGAGGGATAATTCACCCCTCCACTTT	CASSYSGGRDNSPLHF
-	TRBV18	few	TRBJ2-7	TGTGCCAGCTCACCCGACAGCTACGAGCAGTACTTC	CASSPDSYEQYF
-	TRBV20-1	-	TRBJ2-1	TGCAGTGCTAGTTGGGTTCTACTCGGGAATGAGCAGTTCTTC	CSASWVLLGNEQFF